One T cell receptor (beta chain) is described in this entry. These data belong to a study of patients and donors after allogeneic stem cell transplantation. TCRdb fed the RT-PCR reads into MiXCR, producing one record per CDR3 protein. The table lists about 960,000 distinct CDR3 sequences, more than 15% of them singletons. Germline V gene data show CDR1 as KGHSH and CDR2 as LQKENI. The length of the CDR3 is 16 residues. The germline V and J ends were trimmed by 2 bases and 0 bases, with 13 bases remaining between them. This receptor was identified in a human donor who was either an allogeneic HSCT recipient or a stem cell or donor lymphocyte infusion donor (not recorded which). It is not recorded whose cells these are; they may come from a transplant donor. Sequencing was carried out using blood, either unsorted or a sorted T cell fraction (not recorded which). The rearrangement joins TRBV18 to TRBJ1-1; no definite D call. CDR3: CASSPTAARMNTEAFF. CDR3 nucleotide sequence: TGTGCCAGCTCACCAACGGCAGCTCGTATGAACACTGAAGCTTTCTTT.